This T cell receptor beta chain was obtained from a study of blood T cell repertoires in COVID-19. Study information: Acute-phase and convalescent COVID-19 samples originated in the United States, Italy and Spain. T cells, B-cell-depleted T cells, or PBMCs provided the cDNA or gDNA that served as material.

Original data processing: Amplification with reference gene primers provided the estimates of nucleated cell counts. TCRdb keeps only in-frame clones here, not all; method: immunoSEQ multiplex PCR. D and trimming were read from the DNA, whereas the V and J calls and clone size are those reported in that table. The profile covers 100,000 or so clones, with roughly 88% appearing a single time and about 6.3% taken by the ten largest. With 1 base removed from V and 1 base from J, the gap between germline ends came to 10 bases. This CDR3 comprises 15 residues. Per the germline V gene, CDR1 is SGHAT and CDR2 is FQNNGV.

The source material was peripheral blood. The chain is built from TRBV11-2 and TRBJ2-5; D not certain. This clonotype was obtained from an older woman with acute or convalescent COVID-19. CDR3 bases: TGTGCCAGCAGCTTAGGTCCCGGCGGCCAAGAGACCCAGTACTTC. Amino acid sequence: CASSLGPGGQETQYF.